One and the same sample provided the 24 T cell receptor beta chains below, sequenced in a study of blood T cell repertoires in COVID-19. The table came from immunoSEQ multiplex PCR; TCRdb's copy has only in-frame clones and leaves some out. The table lists roughly 71,000 clones, roughly 87% of them singletons, with approximately 31% in the top ten. Sample: peripheral blood. Source of these receptors: a man in his fifties with acute or convalescent COVID-19.

The rearrangement joins TRBV18 to TRBJ2-1; TRBD1 matches at 9 bases. The CDR3 is 16 residues long. V shed 2 bases and J 6 bases; nucleotides not matched to a gene: 8. The germline V gene has CDR1 KGHSH and CDR2 LQKENI. The CDR3 spells CASSPSGTGSGNEQFF. CDR3 DNA: TGTGCCAGCTCACCATCGGGGACAGGGTCGGGCAATGAGCAGTTCTTC.

This clone was seen more than once but under ten times. The chain combines TRBV27 with TRBJ2-7; the D is unclear. The CDR3 runs to 15 residues. CDR1 MNHEY and CDR2 SMNVEV come from the germline V gene (reference sequence). The V gene lost 2 bases and the J gene lost 0 bases, with 11 bases spanning the gap. CDR3 DNA sequence: TGTGCCAGCAGTTTACTGACTCACGCCTCCTACGAGCAGTACTTC. Protein sequence: CASSLLTHASYEQYF.

This chain links TRBV6-5 with TRBJ1-1, with D possibly being TRBD1 (5 bases). The CDR3 is 15 amino acids. Trimming took 0 bases from V and 0 from J, leaving 8 bases between them. The germline V gene has CDR1 MNHEY and CDR2 SVGAGI. CDR3 in amino acids: CASSYSQGMNTEAFF. DNA for the CDR3: TGTGCCAGCAGTTACTCCCAGGGCATGAACACTGAAGCTTTCTTT.

This clone came up a few times. This chain connects TRBV29-1 to TRBJ2-1; D perhaps matches TRBD2 (6 bases). In germline, CDR1 is SQVTM, CDR2 ANQGSEA. The CDR3 runs to 14 residues. V was cut by 7 bases and J by 3 bases, with 16 bases left in between. CDR3 in amino acids: CSGLGTPNYNEQFF. In DNA, the CDR3 is TGCAGCGGCCTCGGGACTCCTAACTACAATGAGCAGTTCTTC.

Here the CDR3 reads CASSSSITDTQYF. The DNA for the CDR3 is TGTGCCAGCAGCTCTAGTATCACAGATACGCAGTATTTT. V and J are TRBV7-2 and TRBJ2-3; D call uncertain. V was clipped by 4 bases and J by 2 bases, with 7 bases between them. The V gene's germline CDR1 is SGHTA and CDR2 FQGNSA. CDR3 size: 13 residues.

The gene calls are TRBV9 and TRBJ2-1; D is uncertain. CDR3 length equals 15 residues. Germline lookup yields CDR1 SGDLS and CDR2 YYNGEE. The ends were cut back, 1 base at V and 0 bases at J, with 8 bases in the middle. The CDR3 here is CASSVSPSSYNEQFF. CDR3 bases: TGTGCCAGCAGCGTATCTCCTAGCTCCTACAATGAGCAGTTCTTC. The complete variable domain, with remaining parts taken from reference TRBV9 and TRBJ2-1, reads DSGVTQTPKHLITATGQRVTLRCSPRSGDLSVYWYQQSLDQGLQFLIQYYNGEERAKGNILERFSAQQFPDLHSELNLSSLELGDSALYFCASSVSPSSYNEQFFGPGTRLTVL.

The chain is built from TRBV13 and TRBJ2-7; D remains unclear. The length of the CDR3 is 12 residues. The germline CDR1 and CDR2 sequences are PRHDT and FYEKMQ (reference sequence). Trimming removed 8 bases from V and 4 bases from J, with 12 bases in between. CDR3 sequence (DNA): TGTGCCAGCGGTGGCACCCAGTACGAGCAGTACTTC. Translated, it gives CASGGTQYEQYF.

V usage is TRBV6-5 and J usage is TRBJ1-4; 9 bases agree with TRBD1. V trimming: 9 bases; J trimming: 2 bases; junction bases outside the gene matches: 4. The CDR3 extends over 14 amino acids. From germline, CDR1 is MNHEY and CDR2 SVGAGI. As DNA, the CDR3 is TGTGCCAGTAACAGGGGGCTGACTAATGAAAAACTGTTTTTT. This gives the protein CASNRGLTNEKLFF.

The rearrangement joins TRBV7-3 to TRBJ1-6, with 9 bases lining up with TRBD1. The CDR3 has 16 amino acids. The V segment lost 5 bases and the J segment 6 bases; nucleotides outside the gene matches: 8. Per the germline V gene, CDR1 is SGHTA and CDR2 is FQGTGA. DNA for the CDR3: TGTGCCAGCAGCCCAACAGGGACAGGGCGTAATTCACCCCTCCACTTT. Translated, it gives CASSPTGTGRNSPLHF.

This chain connects TRBV27 to TRBJ2-1; tentative D call: TRBD2 (6 bases). This CDR3 region has 16 residues. CDR1 is MNHEY and CDR2 is SMNVEV in the germline V gene (reference sequence). V lost 1 base and J 0 bases, leaving 10 bases between the germline ends. CDR3 DNA: TGTGCCAGCAGTTTATTGGGGGGTAGCTCCTACAATGAGCAGTTCTTC. It specifies CASSLLGGSSYNEQFF.

This chain links TRBV3-1 (or the pseudogene TRBV3-2) with TRBJ1-6; D ambiguous. V lost 3 bases and J lost 7, with 13 bases in between. Germline CDR1 and CDR2: LGHDT and YNNKEL (reference sequence). The CDR3 runs to 15 residues. In nucleotides, the CDR3 is TGTGCCAGCAGCCACGACCCCGGCGGCAATTCACCCCTCCACTTT. This encodes CASSHDPGGNSPLHF.

The CDR3 DNA is TGTGCCAGTAGTACGACAGGGTTCGGGGCCAACGTCCTGACTTTC. Translation: CASSTTGFGANVLTF. The chain uses TRBV19 and TRBJ2-6; 7 bases agree with TRBD1. The germline V gene has CDR1 LNHDA and CDR2 SQIVND (reference sequence). Trimming cost V 4 bases and J 4 bases; bases outside gene matches: 4. This CDR3 is 15 amino acids long.

Here the CDR3 DNA reads TGTGCCAGCAGCGAACACTCGGGGCTAGCGGGGTCAAAGACCCAGTACTTC. This encodes CASSEHSGLAGSKTQYF. The V call is TRBV27, the J call TRBJ2-5; 9 positions match TRBD2. The V gene's germline CDR1 is MNHEY and CDR2 SMNVEV (reference sequence). The CDR3 is 17 residues long. J gave up 6 bases and V 6 bases, and 17 bases lay outside the gene matches.

The CDR3 DNA reads TGTGCCAGCAGCTTGGGGGAGGAGACCCAGTACTTC. Protein: CASSLGEETQYF. The J gene is TRBJ2-5, the V gene TRBV5-6; tentatively, D is TRBD2 (5 bases). Germline V lookup: CDR1 SGHDT, CDR2 YYEEEE. Trimming cost V 0 bases and J 5 bases, with 5 bases left between them. This CDR3 is built from 12 residues.

This clone was detected ten times or more. The chain recombines TRBV5-1 with TRBJ2-1; 7 nucleotides line up with TRBD1. The V gene end was trimmed by 4 bases and the J gene end by 9 bases; junction bases not matched to a gene: 19. The CDR3 runs to 17 residues. CDR1 is SGHRS and CDR2 is YFSETQ in the germline V gene. The CDR3 is CASSRVQTGKIVIEQFF. The CDR3 DNA is TGCGCCAGCAGCCGGGTTCAGACAGGGAAGATAGTCATTGAGCAGTTCTTC.

This clone has just a few counts. Other DNA sequences in the same sample also yield this CDR3. The J gene is TRBJ1-4, the V gene TRBV18; TRBD1 aligns across 9 bases. CDR1 and CDR2 from the germline V gene are KGHSH and LQKENI. The CDR3 consists of 14 residues. Losses at the gene ends were 3 bases for V and 7 bases for J; bases not matched to a gene: 3. CDR3 protein: CASSPGGQGEKLFF. For the CDR3, the DNA is TGTGCCAGCTCACCTGGGGGACAGGGTGAAAAACTGTTTTTT.

The chain is built from TRBV4-1 and TRBJ2-1; weak D call: TRBD2 (5 bases). V shed 4 bases and J shed 5 bases, with 12 bases lying between them. Looked up from germline, CDR1 is MGHRA and CDR2 is YSYEKL. The CDR3 has 14 amino acids. CDR3: CASSPRGLDNEQFF. The CDR3 nucleotides are TGCGCCAGCAGCCCCCGAGGACTGGACAATGAGCAGTTCTTC.

J is TRBJ2-7 and V is TRBV10-3; tentatively, D is TRBD1 (6 bases). The CDR3 extends over 15 amino acids. Germline-derived CDR1 and CDR2 are ENHRY and SYGVKD. The germline V and J ends were trimmed by 3 bases and 1 base, with 13 bases remaining between them. In DNA form, the CDR3 reads TGTGCCATCAGTGATACCACAGGGATGTCCTACGAGCAGTACTTC. This codes for CAISDTTGMSYEQYF.

The chain is built from TRBV29-1 and TRBJ1-1; 11 positions match TRBD1. V lost 7 bases to trimming and J lost 4 bases; unmatched junction nucleotides: 8. CDR3 length equals 14 residues. CDR1 and CDR2 from the germline V gene are SQVTM and ANQGSEA. Here the CDR3 reads CSAIGQGASTEAFF. CDR3 nucleotide sequence: TGCAGCGCGATAGGACAGGGGGCGAGCACTGAAGCTTTCTTT. Using reference TRBV29-1 and TRBJ1-1 for the parts outside the CDR3, the full variable domain is SAVISQKPSRDICQRGTSLTIQCQVDSQVTMMFWYRQQPGQSLTLIATANQGSEATYESGFVIDKFPISRPNLTFSTLTVSNMSPEDSSIYLCSAIGQGASTEAFFGQGTRLTVV.

The genes are TRBV10-3 and TRBJ2-5; D might be TRBD2 (5 bases). The CDR3 is 15 amino acids. Germline lookup yields CDR1 ENHRY and CDR2 SYGVKD. Trimming left V 0 bases short and J 2 bases short, with 10 bases between. CDR3 sequence reads: CAISESIGGQETQYF. In nucleotides, the CDR3 is TGTGCCATCAGTGAGTCGATTGGAGGACAAGAGACCCAGTACTTC.

This chain joins TRBV2 and TRBJ1-2; 10 bases fit TRBD1. V was pared by 3 bases and J by 6 bases, with 4 bases of the junction left unmatched. CDR1 and CDR2 from the germline V gene are SNHLY and FYNNEI. The CDR3 is 14 residues long. CDR3: CASSETGGFDGYTF. As DNA, the CDR3 is TGTGCCAGCAGTGAGACAGGGGGCTTCGATGGCTACACCTTC.

The chain couples TRBV6-2 or TRBV6-3 to TRBJ2-2, with D unresolved. The CDR3 extends over 13 amino acids. In germline, CDR1 is MNHEY, CDR2 SVGEGT. Trimming shortened V by 3 bases and J by 3 bases, and 5 bases separated the two germline ends. In DNA, the CDR3 is TGTGCCAGCAGTTATCGTTACACCGGGGAGCTGTTTTTT. It encodes CASSYRYTGELFF.

The chain recombines TRBV27 with TRBJ1-2, with TRBD1 as a possible D gene (5 bases). The V and J ends lost 6 bases and 0 bases respectively, with 11 bases between them. Germline V lookup: CDR1 MNHEY, CDR2 SMNVEV (reference sequence). CDR3 length: 14 amino acids. Written as DNA, the CDR3 is TGTGCCAGCAGCCAGGGTACTACTAACTATGGCTACACCTTC. As protein: CASSQGTTNYGYTF.

As regards this clone: The sample carries other DNA sequences with the same CDR3. The V call is TRBV20-1, the J call TRBJ1-2, with a possible D match to TRBD1 (6 bases). CDR1 and CDR2 from the germline V gene are DFQATT and SNEGSKA (reference sequence). The V gene lost 3 bases and the J gene lost 4 bases, with 6 bases spanning the gap. This CDR3 spans 11 amino acids. CDR3 amino acids: CSARDSYGYTF. The CDR3 nucleotides are TGCAGTGCTAGGGACAGCTATGGCTACACCTTC.